This TCR beta chain was sequenced during a study of cytomegalovirus exposure and HLA in healthy donors. Overall study results and limits: Donor immune exposure was known only as CMV serostatus. In vitro work confirmed that a few CMV-associated chains recognize CMV antigens. Being indistinguishable, some V segments were excluded, TRBV6-2 and TRBV6-3 among them.

Primers: 60 Vbeta forward and 13 Jbeta reverse. TCRdb's copy holds only in-frame clones and misses some; the assay was immunoSEQ multiplex PCR. This sample carries about 200,000 clones, roughly 80% of them seen once, and the ten largest clones take roughly 3.1%. This CDR3 has 13 residues. V was pared by 3 bases and J by 9 bases, with 9 bases of the junction left unmatched. Looked up from germline, CDR1 is SGHDT and CDR2 is YYEEEE. A note on this clone: Its antigen is as yet unknown.

Sequences were obtained from PBMCs. The origin of this receptor is a man younger than 45 in good health and CMV-seronegative. V is TRBV5-6 and J is TRBJ2-7, with 7 bases identical to TRBD1. The CDR3 loop is CASSWQGPGGQYF. CDR3 sequence (DNA): TGTGCCAGCAGCTGGCAGGGGCCAGGGGGGCAGTACTTC.